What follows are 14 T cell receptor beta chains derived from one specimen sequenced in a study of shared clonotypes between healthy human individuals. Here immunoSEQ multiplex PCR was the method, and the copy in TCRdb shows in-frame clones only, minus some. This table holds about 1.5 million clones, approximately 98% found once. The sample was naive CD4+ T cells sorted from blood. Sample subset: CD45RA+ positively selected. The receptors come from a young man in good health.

The CDR3 reads CASSPLTLAGGPNTGELFF. Written as DNA, the CDR3 is TGTGCCAGCTCACCACTAACTCTAGCGGGAGGGCCGAACACCGGGGAGCTGTTTTTT. The V gene is TRBV18, the J gene TRBJ2-2; 12 bases map to TRBD2. V lost 1 base to trimming and J lost 0 bases; unmatched junction nucleotides: 6. The CDR3 runs to 19 residues. CDR1 and CDR2 (germline): KGHSH, LQKENI.

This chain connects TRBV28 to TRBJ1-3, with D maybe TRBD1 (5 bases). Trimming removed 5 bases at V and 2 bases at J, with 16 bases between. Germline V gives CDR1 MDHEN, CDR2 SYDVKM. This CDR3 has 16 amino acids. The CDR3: CASSQGQGLPGNTIYF. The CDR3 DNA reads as TGTGCCAGCAGTCAGGGTCAGGGCCTGCCTGGAAACACCATATATTTT.

In nucleotides, the CDR3 is TGTGCCAGCAGTGGGCTAGCGGGTCCATTAGAGACCCAGTACTTC. Protein: CASSGLAGPLETQYF. The chain links TRBV27 to TRBJ2-5; 8 bases are shared with TRBD2. Germline trimming cut 5 bases from V and 4 bases from J; bases unmatched to any gene: 9. CDR3 length equals 15 residues. Germline V CDR1 and CDR2: MNHEY, SMNVEV (reference sequence).

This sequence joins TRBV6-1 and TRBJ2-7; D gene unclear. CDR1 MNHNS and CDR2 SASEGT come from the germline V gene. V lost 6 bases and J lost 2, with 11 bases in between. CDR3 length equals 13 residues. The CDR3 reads CASRPVRTYEQYF. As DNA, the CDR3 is TGTGCCAGCAGGCCGGTCCGCACCTACGAGCAGTACTTC.

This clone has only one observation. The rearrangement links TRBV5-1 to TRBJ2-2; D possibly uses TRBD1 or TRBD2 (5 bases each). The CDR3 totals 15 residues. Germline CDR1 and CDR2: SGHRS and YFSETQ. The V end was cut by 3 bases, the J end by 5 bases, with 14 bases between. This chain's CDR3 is CASSSSPGSTGELFF. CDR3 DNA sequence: TGCGCCAGCAGCTCGAGCCCAGGGAGTACCGGGGAGCTGTTTTTT.

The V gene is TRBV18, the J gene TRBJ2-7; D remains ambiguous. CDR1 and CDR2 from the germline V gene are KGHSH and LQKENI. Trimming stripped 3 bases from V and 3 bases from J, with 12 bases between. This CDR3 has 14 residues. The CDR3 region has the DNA TGTGCCAGCTCACCTACCGGGTTCGACTACGAGCAGTACTTC. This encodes CASSPTGFDYEQYF.

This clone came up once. CDR3 region: CASRSGTGLSNIQYF. Here the CDR3 DNA reads TGTGCCAGCAGGTCCGGGACAGGGTTATCAAACATTCAGTACTTC. This chain joins TRBV6-1 and TRBJ2-4, with 9 bases identical to TRBD1. The CDR3 has 15 amino acids. Germline assignment: CDR1 MNHNS and CDR2 SASEGT. After removal of 6 bases from V and 6 bases from J, the junction contained 9 bases not matched to a gene.

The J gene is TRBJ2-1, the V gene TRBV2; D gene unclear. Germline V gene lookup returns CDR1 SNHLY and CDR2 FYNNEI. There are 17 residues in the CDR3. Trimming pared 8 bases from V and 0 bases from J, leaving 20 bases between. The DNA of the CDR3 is TGTGCCAGCCTACCGTATGGTCCCACCAGCTCCTACAATGAGCAGTTCTTC. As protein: CASLPYGPTSSYNEQFF.

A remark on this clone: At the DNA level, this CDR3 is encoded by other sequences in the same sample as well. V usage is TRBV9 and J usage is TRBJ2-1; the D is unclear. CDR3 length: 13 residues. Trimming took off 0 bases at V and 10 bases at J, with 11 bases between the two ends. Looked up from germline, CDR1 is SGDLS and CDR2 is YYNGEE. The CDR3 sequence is CASSVGATGEQFF. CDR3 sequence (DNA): TGTGCCAGCAGCGTAGGTGCGACTGGGGAGCAGTTCTTC.

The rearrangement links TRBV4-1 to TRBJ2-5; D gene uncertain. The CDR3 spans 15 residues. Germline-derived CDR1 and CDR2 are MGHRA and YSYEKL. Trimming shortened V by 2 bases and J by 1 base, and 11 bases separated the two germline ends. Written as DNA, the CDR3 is TGCGCCAGCAGCCAACGTCCCCCCGGCCAAGAGACCCAGTACTTC. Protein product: CASSQRPPGQETQYF.

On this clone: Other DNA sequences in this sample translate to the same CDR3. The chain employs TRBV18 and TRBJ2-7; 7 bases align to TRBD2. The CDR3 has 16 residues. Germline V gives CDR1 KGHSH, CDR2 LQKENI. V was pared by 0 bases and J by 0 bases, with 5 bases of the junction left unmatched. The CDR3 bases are TGTGCCAGCTCACCACCTCTGCGGGAGAGCTCCTACGAGCAGTACTTC. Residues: CASSPPLRESSYEQYF.

The CDR3 nucleotides read TGTGCCAGCAGCCCGGACAGGGTCGGAAAAGCTTTCTTT. As protein: CASSPDRVGKAFF. V is TRBV28 and J is TRBJ1-1; 8 bases line up with TRBD1. The CDR3 runs 13 residues. The germline V gene has CDR1 MDHEN and CDR2 SYDVKM. V shed 6 bases and J 9 bases; nucleotides not matched to a gene: 9.

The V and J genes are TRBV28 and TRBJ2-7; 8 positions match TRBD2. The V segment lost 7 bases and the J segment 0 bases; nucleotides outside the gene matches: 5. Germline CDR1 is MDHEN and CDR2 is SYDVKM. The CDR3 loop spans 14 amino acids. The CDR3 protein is CASKERGSSYEQYF. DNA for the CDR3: TGTGCCAGCAAGGAGCGGGGGAGCTCCTACGAGCAGTACTTC.

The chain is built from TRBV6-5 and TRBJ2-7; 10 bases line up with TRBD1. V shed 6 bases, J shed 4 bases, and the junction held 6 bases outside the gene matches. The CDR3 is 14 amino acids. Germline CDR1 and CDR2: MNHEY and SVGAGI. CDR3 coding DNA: TGTGCCAGCAGACGACAGGGGGCTCTTTACGAGCAGTACTTC. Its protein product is CASRRQGALYEQYF.